The TCR beta chain described here comes from a study of T cells after yellow fever vaccination. For the study at large: The SMART-Seq v4 Ultra Low Input method served to prepare the low-cell-number fractions. General study findings and limits: A large majority of primary-vaccination clones showed up again after the booster (roughly 96% CD4, around 90% CD8). Some clonotypes, a small share, were shared between CD4 and CD8 compartments.

A 5'RACE template-switching step, the method used to make TCR cDNA, added a universal primer site and UMIs. TCRdb reanalysed the 5' RACE reads using MiXCR and keeps one entry per CDR3 protein. The table includes around 260,000 distinct CDR3 sequences, 5.2% detected once. This clonotype has a handful of counts. The antigen is undetermined. The receptor comes from a man younger than 35 who received the YFV17D yellow fever vaccine. The input for sequencing was CD4+ T cells sorted from PBMCs, taken on the day of the yellow fever booster vaccination.

This CDR3 reads CASSRGRARGLGTQYF. CDR3 sequence (DNA): TGCGCCAGCAGCCGAGGGAGGGCCAGGGGGTTGGGGACCCAGTACTTC. V gene TRBV4-1 combines with J gene TRBJ2-5; D may match TRBD1 or TRBD2 (7 bases each). V dropped 4 bases and J dropped 7 bases, with 22 bases sitting between them. Germline V gives CDR1 MGHRA, CDR2 YSYEKL. The CDR3 spans 16 residues.